This TCR beta chain emerged from a study of cytomegalovirus exposure and HLA in healthy donors. Study results and limitations: Compared with the approximately 680-donor mean, an Asian-associated ancestry cluster reportedly had fewer N-insertions, according to a later analysis. Analyses of presence/absence relied on an assumption of roughly uniform sequencing depth across donors. In a later analysis, a missense DCLRE1C variant was linked to TCR beta V- and J-gene trimming.

Vbeta (60) and Jbeta (13) primers were used in the PCR. Assay: immunoSEQ multiplex PCR; the TCRdb copy retains only in-frame clones and omits some. The sample includes about 180,000 clones, 70% to 80% of them seen just once. On this clone: Antigen specificity is unknown.

The V gene's germline CDR1 is LNHDA and CDR2 SQIVND (reference sequence). The V segment lost 9 bases and the J segment 11 bases; nucleotides outside the gene matches: 16. The CDR3 totals 14 residues. The specimen sequenced was PBMCs. The chain joins TRBV19 to TRBJ1-1; the match to TRBD1 covers 9 bases. The TCR originated in a man between 60 and 70 years old in good health and CMV-seronegative. This CDR3 is CASHVRDRDDWAFF. The CDR3 region has the DNA TGTGCCAGCCACGTCCGGGACAGGGACGATTGGGCTTTCTTT.